Listed here are 25 T cell receptor beta chains from one sample, sequenced in a study of OX40 agonist ivuxolimab in advanced cancers. The data were produced by immunoSEQ multiplex PCR, yet TCRdb's version contains in-frame clones alone and is incomplete. Of 100,000 to 130,000 clones in the sample, more than 85% were seen once. The material was CD4+ or CD8+ T cells sorted from blood, obtained in a trial of the OX40 agonist ivuxolimab. Source of these receptors: an adult with an advanced solid tumor such as melanoma, head and neck, liver or kidney cancer.

The chain uses TRBV5-4 and TRBJ1-2; no clear D gene. The V gene's germline CDR1 is SGHNT and CDR2 YYREEE (reference sequence). V was trimmed by 5 bases and J by 2 bases, leaving 10 bases between them. The CDR3 length is 13 residues. CDR3 sequence (DNA): TGTGCCAGCAGGATAGATGGAAACTATGGCTACACCTTC. It yields the protein CASRIDGNYGYTF.

This clone has more than one count but fewer than ten. The chain joins TRBV6-4 to TRBJ1-6, with a tentative D call TRBD1 (6 bases). The CDR3 has 13 residues. CDR1 is MRHNA and CDR2 is SNTAGT in the germline V gene. Trimming took 4 bases from V and 6 from J, leaving 7 bases between them. The CDR3 DNA follows: TGTGCCAGCAGTGCGGACAGTAATTCACCCCTCCACTTT. Protein sequence: CASSADSNSPLHF.

CDR3 coding DNA: TGTGCCAGCAGCTTAAGAGCTAGCGGGAGGGCCAAGGATGAGCAGTTCTTC. Translation: CASSLRASGRAKDEQFF. The chain links TRBV7-8 to TRBJ2-1; 12 nucleotides align to TRBD2. The J segment lost 8 bases and the V segment lost 2 bases, leaving 10 bases of the junction unmatched. The CDR3 has 17 residues. Germline CDR1 reads SGHVS; CDR2 reads FQNEAQ.

This clone was seen just once. The genes are TRBV5-6 and TRBJ2-5; D is uncertain. Germline lookup yields CDR1 SGHDT and CDR2 YYEEEE. The CDR3 has 13 residues. V was pared by 0 bases and J by 3 bases, with 6 bases between. In DNA, the CDR3 is TGTGCCAGCAGCTTGGTTGAGGAAGAGACCCAGTACTTC. This encodes CASSLVEEETQYF.

This clone was observed a single time. This chain connects TRBV4-1 to TRBJ1-4; TRBD1 matches at 12 bases. Germline V lookup: CDR1 MGHRA, CDR2 YSYEKL. V lost 1 base and J lost 3; bases outside the gene matches: 3. This CDR3 region has 17 residues. CDR3 in DNA: TGCGCCAGCAGCCAAGTTGGGACAGGGGGCCCTAATGAAAAACTGTTTTTT. It specifies CASSQVGTGGPNEKLFF.

CDR3 bases: TGTGCCACCAGCAGAGATCCGGGGCGCTCGAACACCGGGGAGCTGTTTTTT. Translated, it gives CATSRDPGRSNTGELFF. This chain uses TRBV15 with TRBJ2-2, with D perhaps matching TRBD1 or TRBD2 (5 bases each). V was trimmed by 0 bases and J by 0 bases, leaving 11 bases between them. The CDR3 is 17 residues long. Germline values: CDR1 LNHNV, CDR2 YYDKDF (reference sequence).

The V call is TRBV29-1, the J call TRBJ2-3; 9 positions agree with TRBD1. Looked up from germline, CDR1 is SQVTM and CDR2 is ANQGSEA. The CDR3 has 14 amino acids. J was trimmed by 4 bases and V by 7 bases; bases with no gene match: 9. The CDR3 reads CSGRGTGWADTQYF. Here the CDR3 DNA reads TGCAGCGGGCGGGGGACAGGGTGGGCAGATACGCAGTATTTT.

This sequence joins TRBV10-2 and TRBJ2-1, with D hard to call. V was pared by 8 bases and J by 12 bases, with 20 bases between. The CDR3 has 13 residues. In germline, CDR1 is WSHSY, CDR2 SAAADI. The CDR3 DNA follows: TGCGCCAGCCAGCCGGGTCCACCCGATCGGCAGTTCTTC. Translated: CASQPGPPDRQFF.

This clone was picked up a small number of times. J is TRBJ1-2 and V is TRBV6-5; D not resolved. This CDR3 region has 14 residues. Trimming left V 0 bases short and J 2 bases short, with 7 bases between. Germline V gene lookup returns CDR1 MNHEY and CDR2 SVGAGI. CDR3 region: CASSYSTANYGYTF. As DNA, the CDR3 is TGTGCCAGCAGTTACTCCACAGCGAACTATGGCTACACCTTC.

This chain connects TRBV14 to TRBJ2-7, with a weak D call TRBD2 (7 bases). The length of the CDR3 is 14 residues. V dropped 11 bases and J dropped 0 bases, with 17 bases sitting between them. Germline loops: CDR1 SGHDN, CDR2 FVKESK. CDR3 loop: CALTKGGSSYEQYF. As DNA, the CDR3 is TGTGCCCTAACCAAGGGGGGGAGCTCCTACGAGCAGTACTTC.

The chain has TRBV18 and TRBJ2-5; 7 positions agree with TRBD2. CDR1 is KGHSH, CDR2 LQKENI, per germline. V dropped 5 bases and J dropped 5; count of bases not matched to a gene: 8. This CDR3 contains 14 residues. Here the CDR3 DNA reads TGTGCCAGCTCAGCAGTAGCGGGCGTTGAGACCCAGTACTTC. Amino acids: CASSAVAGVETQYF.

This clone was seen more than once but under ten times. The chain employs TRBV2 and TRBJ1-1, with D unclear. V shed 1 base and J shed 3 bases, with 6 bases lying between them. In germline, CDR1 is SNHLY, CDR2 FYNNEI. There are 13 residues in the CDR3. CDR3 residues: CASSEGRHTEAFF. The CDR3 DNA reads TGTGCCAGCAGTGAAGGAAGACACACTGAAGCTTTCTTT.

V and J are TRBV15 and TRBJ1-2; D might be TRBD1 (5 bases). The CDR3 is 14 amino acids. In germline, CDR1 is LNHNV, CDR2 YYDKDF (reference sequence). V lost 1 base, J lost 4 bases, and 10 bases lay in between. The DNA for the CDR3 is TGTGCCACCAGCAGAGTAACTGGGACCTATGGCTACACCTTC. Translating gives CATSRVTGTYGYTF.

V is TRBV18 and J is TRBJ2-5, with 10 bases identical to TRBD1. Trimming cost V 4 bases and J 1 base; bases outside gene matches: 9. The V gene's germline CDR1 is KGHSH and CDR2 LQKENI. The CDR3 is made up of 17 amino acids. The CDR3: CASSLTRRDRGQETQYF. The DNA for the CDR3 is TGTGCCAGCTCACTAACCCGCCGGGACAGGGGCCAAGAGACCCAGTACTTC.

The V call is TRBV19, the J call TRBJ1-5; D unclear. Trimming removed 9 bases at V and 11 bases at J, with 11 bases between. There are 10 residues in the CDR3. The germline gives CDR1 LNHDA, CDR2 SQIVND (reference sequence). For the CDR3, the DNA is TGTGCCAGGTTTATTTCGGCCCAGCATTTT. This codes for CARFISAQHF.

The chain joins TRBV18 to TRBJ2-3; 8 bases map to TRBD2. The ends lost 5 bases at V and 3 bases at J; junction bases unmatched: 10. The CDR3 sequence is 16 residues long. In germline, CDR1 is KGHSH, CDR2 LQKENI. Here the CDR3 reads CASSSDSGVGTDTQYF. The CDR3 region has the DNA TGTGCCAGCTCATCCGATAGCGGGGTCGGAACAGATACGCAGTATTTT.

Here the CDR3 DNA reads TGTGCCTGGAGTGTATGGGGAGGGGTCGACTATGGCTACACCTTC. It codes for CAWSVWGGVDYGYTF. The V call is TRBV30, the J call TRBJ1-2, with D possibly matching TRBD1 (5 bases). CDR1 is GTSNPN, CDR2 SVGIG, per germline (reference sequence). V shed 0 bases and J shed 3 bases, with 14 bases lying between them. There are 15 residues in the CDR3.

This chain connects TRBV6-6 to TRBJ1-4; D unclear. The germline V and J ends were trimmed by 8 bases and 8 bases, with 21 bases remaining between them. CDR1 and CDR2 (germline): MNHNY, SVGAGI (reference sequence). This CDR3 is built from 15 residues. CDR3 amino acids: CASSLGVVWEEKLFF. In nucleotides, the CDR3 is TGTGCCAGCTCCTTAGGCGTGGTATGGGAGGAAAAACTGTTTTTT.

The genes are TRBV6-4 and TRBJ2-4; D may be TRBD1 (5 bases). Germline V gene lookup returns CDR1 MRHNA and CDR2 SNTAGT. The CDR3 totals 16 residues. V was shortened by 6 bases and J by 0 bases, with 15 bases between the two germline ends. The CDR3 sequence is CASSRQGDLAKNIQYF. In DNA, the CDR3 is TGTGCCAGCAGCCGCCAGGGCGACCTAGCCAAAAACATTCAGTACTTC.

The V gene is TRBV5-8, the J gene TRBJ1-1; D is perhaps TRBD1 (6 bases). The CDR3 covers 15 residues. Trimming left V 1 base short and J 2 bases short, with 12 bases between. Germline V CDR1 and CDR2: SGHTS, YDEGEE. The CDR3 spells CASSLFQGINTEAFF. Here the CDR3 DNA reads TGTGCCAGCAGCTTGTTTCAGGGGATCAACACTGAAGCTTTCTTT.

V gene TRBV9 combines with J gene TRBJ2-5, with 12 bases matching TRBD2. The V gene's germline CDR1 is SGDLS and CDR2 YYNGEE. V was clipped by 1 base and J by 2 bases; unmatched bases: 0. This CDR3 comprises 15 residues. The CDR3 sequence is CASSVTSGRQETQYF. DNA of the CDR3: TGTGCCAGCAGCGTAACTAGCGGGAGGCAAGAGACCCAGTACTTC.

Worth noting for this clone: An end of the junction differs from the germline gene, which may be a read error. Different DNA sequences within this sample yield the same CDR3. V usage is TRBV30 and J usage is TRBJ2-7, with D possibly being TRBD1 (5 bases). CDR3 length: 11 residues. Germline V gene lookup returns CDR1 GTSNPN and CDR2 SVGIG (reference sequence). The CDR3 bases are TGCGCCTGGAGTTGGACAAGCGAGCAGTACTTC. Translation: CAWSWTSEQYF. Based on the CDR3 plus reference TRBV30 and TRBJ2-7, the full variable domain is SQTIHQWPATLVQPVGSPLSLECTVEGTSNPNLYWYRQAAGRGLQLLFYSVGIGQISSEVPQNLSASRPQDRQFILSSKKLLLSDSGFYLCAWSWTSEQYFGPGTRLTVT.

The chain is built from TRBV5-6 and TRBJ2-7; 7 nucleotides line up with TRBD1. V lost 7 bases to trimming and J lost 2 bases; unmatched junction nucleotides: 12. CDR3 length equals 15 residues. The germline V gene has CDR1 SGHDT and CDR2 YYEEEE. The CDR3 bases are TGTGCCAGCCATATAGGGGGCAGGCCGACCTACGAGCAGTACTTC. This gives the protein CASHIGGRPTYEQYF. Complete variable domain (other parts from reference TRBV5-6 and TRBJ2-7): DAGVTQSPTHLIKTRGQQVTLRCSPKSGHDTVSWYQQALGQGPQFIFQYYEEEERQRGNFPDRFSGHQFPNYSSELNVNALLLGDSALYLCASHIGGRPTYEQYFGPGTRLTVT.

This chain links TRBV6-5 with TRBJ2-3, with TRBD1 as a possible D gene (5 bases). V was trimmed by 10 bases and J by 3 bases, leaving 17 bases between them. The CDR3 covers 14 residues. CDR1 is MNHEY and CDR2 is SVGAGI in the germline V gene. CDR3 coding DNA: TGTGCCACCGCTGTTGGGGCGTCGACAGATACGCAGTATTTT. It encodes CATAVGASTDTQYF.

The count of this clone is one. The genes are TRBV5-1 and TRBJ1-5; D uncertain. CDR1 SGHRS and CDR2 YFSETQ come from the germline V gene. Trimming removed 0 bases from V and 3 bases from J, with 4 bases in between. The CDR3 runs 13 residues. CDR3 region: CASSLGINQPQHF. Written as DNA, the CDR3 is TGCGCCAGCAGCTTGGGGATCAATCAGCCCCAGCATTTT. Drawing the rest from reference TRBV5-1 and TRBJ1-5, the complete variable domain is KAGVTQTPRYLIKTRGQQVTLSCSPISGHRSVSWYQQTPGQGLQFLFEYFSETQRNKGNFPGRFSGRQFSNSRSEMNVSTLELGDSALYLCASSLGINQPQHFGDGTRLSIL.